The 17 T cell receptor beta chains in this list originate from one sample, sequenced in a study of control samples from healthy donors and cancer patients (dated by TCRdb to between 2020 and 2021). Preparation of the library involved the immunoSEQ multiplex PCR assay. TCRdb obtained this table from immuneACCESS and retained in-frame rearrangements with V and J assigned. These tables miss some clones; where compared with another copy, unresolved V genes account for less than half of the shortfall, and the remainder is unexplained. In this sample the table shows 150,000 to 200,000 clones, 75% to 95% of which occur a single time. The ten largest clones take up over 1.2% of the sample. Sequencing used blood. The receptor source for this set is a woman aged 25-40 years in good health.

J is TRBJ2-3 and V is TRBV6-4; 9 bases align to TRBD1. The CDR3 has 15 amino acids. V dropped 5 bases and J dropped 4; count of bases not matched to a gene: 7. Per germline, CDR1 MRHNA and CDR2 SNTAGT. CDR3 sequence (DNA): TGTGCCAGCAGTCCCGGGACAGGGACCGCAGATACGCAGTATTTT. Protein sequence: CASSPGTGTADTQYF.

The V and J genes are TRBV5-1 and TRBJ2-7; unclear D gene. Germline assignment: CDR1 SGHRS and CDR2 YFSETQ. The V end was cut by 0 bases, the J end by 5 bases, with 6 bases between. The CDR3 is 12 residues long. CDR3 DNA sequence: TGCGCCAGCAGCTTGGGTGGGGACGAGCAGTACTTC. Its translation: CASSLGGDEQYF.

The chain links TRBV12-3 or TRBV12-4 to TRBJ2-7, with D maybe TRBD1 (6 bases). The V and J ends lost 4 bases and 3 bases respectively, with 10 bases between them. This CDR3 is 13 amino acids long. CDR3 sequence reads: CASSSGVYYEQYF. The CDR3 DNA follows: TGTGCCAGCAGTTCAGGGGTATACTACGAGCAGTACTTC.

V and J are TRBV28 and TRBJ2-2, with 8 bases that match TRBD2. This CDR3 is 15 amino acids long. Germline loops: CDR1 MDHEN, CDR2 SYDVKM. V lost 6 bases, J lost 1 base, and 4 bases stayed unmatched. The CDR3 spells CASSPLAGNTGELFF. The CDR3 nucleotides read TGTGCCAGCAGCCCCCTAGCGGGGAACACCGGGGAGCTGTTTTTT.

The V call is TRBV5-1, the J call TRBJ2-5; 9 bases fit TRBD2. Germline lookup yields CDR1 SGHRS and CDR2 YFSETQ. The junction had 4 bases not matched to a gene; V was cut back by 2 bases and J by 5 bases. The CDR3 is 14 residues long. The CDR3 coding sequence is TGCGCCAGCAGCTTCCCCACTAGCGGGGAGACCCAGTACTTC. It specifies CASSFPTSGETQYF.

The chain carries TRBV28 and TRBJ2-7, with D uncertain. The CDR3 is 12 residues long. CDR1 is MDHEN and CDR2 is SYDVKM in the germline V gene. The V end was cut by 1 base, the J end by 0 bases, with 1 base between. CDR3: CASSLFSYEQYF. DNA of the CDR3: TGTGCCAGCAGTTTATTCTCCTACGAGCAGTACTTC.

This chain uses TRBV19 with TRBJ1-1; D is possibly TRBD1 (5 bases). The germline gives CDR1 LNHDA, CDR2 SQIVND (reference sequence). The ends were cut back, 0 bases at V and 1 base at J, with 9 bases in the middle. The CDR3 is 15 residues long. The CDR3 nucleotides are TGTGCCAGTAGTATAGATCGGGACCGGAACACTGAAGCTTTCTTT. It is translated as CASSIDRDRNTEAFF.

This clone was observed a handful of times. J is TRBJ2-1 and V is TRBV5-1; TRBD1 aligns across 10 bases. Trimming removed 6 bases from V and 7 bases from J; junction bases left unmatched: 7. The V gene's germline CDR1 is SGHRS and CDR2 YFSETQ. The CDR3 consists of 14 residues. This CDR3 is CASNLGTGVNEQFF. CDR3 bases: TGCGCCAGCAATCTAGGGACAGGGGTAAATGAGCAGTTCTTC.

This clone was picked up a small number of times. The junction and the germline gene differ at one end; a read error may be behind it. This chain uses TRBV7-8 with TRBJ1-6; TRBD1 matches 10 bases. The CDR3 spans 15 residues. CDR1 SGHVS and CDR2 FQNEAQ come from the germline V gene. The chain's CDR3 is CASSLADRGLTPLHF. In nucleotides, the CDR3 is TGTGCCAGCAGCCTAGCCGACAGGGGGCTTACACCCCTCCACTTT.

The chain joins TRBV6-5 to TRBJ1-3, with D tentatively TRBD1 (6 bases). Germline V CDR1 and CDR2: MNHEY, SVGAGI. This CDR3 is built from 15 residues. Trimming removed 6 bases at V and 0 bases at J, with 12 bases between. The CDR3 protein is CASSVDRFSGNTIYF. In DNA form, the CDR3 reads TGTGCCAGCAGCGTCGACAGGTTCTCTGGAAACACCATATATTTT.

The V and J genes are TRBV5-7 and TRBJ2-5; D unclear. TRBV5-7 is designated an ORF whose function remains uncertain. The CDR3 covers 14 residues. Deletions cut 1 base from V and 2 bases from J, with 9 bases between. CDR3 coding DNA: TGTGCCAGCAGCTTGACGGAACTTCAAGAGACCCAGTACTTC. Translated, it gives CASSLTELQETQYF.

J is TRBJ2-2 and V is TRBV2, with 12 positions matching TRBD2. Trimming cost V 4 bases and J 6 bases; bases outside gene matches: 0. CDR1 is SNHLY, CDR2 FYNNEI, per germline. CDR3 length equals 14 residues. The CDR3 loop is CASSASGGAGELFF. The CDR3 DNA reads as TGTGCCAGCAGTGCTAGCGGGGGGGCCGGGGAGCTGTTTTTT. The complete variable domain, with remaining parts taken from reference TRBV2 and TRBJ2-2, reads EPEVTQTPSHQVTQMGQEVILRCVPISNHLYFYWYRQILGQKVEFLVSFYNNEISEKSEIFDDQFSVERPDGSNFTLKIRSTKLEDSAMYFCASSASGGAGELFFGEGSRLTVL.

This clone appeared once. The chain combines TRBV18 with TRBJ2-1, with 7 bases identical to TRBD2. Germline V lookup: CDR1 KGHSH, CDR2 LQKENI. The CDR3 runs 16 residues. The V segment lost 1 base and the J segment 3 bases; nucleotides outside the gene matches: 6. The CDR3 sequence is CASSPQGLAVYNEQFF. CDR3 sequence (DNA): TGTGCCAGCTCACCACAAGGTCTAGCGGTCTACAATGAGCAGTTCTTC.

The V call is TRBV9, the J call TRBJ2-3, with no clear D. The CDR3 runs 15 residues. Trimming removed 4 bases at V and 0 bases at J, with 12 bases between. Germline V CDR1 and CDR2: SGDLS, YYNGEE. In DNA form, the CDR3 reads TGTGCCAGCAGCCCTCGTGGTGGGAGCACAGATACGCAGTATTTT. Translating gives CASSPRGGSTDTQYF.

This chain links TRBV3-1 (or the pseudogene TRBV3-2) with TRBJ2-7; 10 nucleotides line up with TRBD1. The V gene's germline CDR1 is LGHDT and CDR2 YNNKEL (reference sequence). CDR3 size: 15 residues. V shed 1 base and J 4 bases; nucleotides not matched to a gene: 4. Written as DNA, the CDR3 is TGTGCCAGCAGCCAAGGACAGGGGGCGAGATACGAGCAGTACTTC. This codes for CASSQGQGARYEQYF.

CDR3 bases: TGCGCCAGCAGCCTTACACTAGCGGGAGCAGATACGCAGTATTTT. Translating it yields CASSLTLAGADTQYF. The V call is TRBV4-1, the J call TRBJ2-3; 11 bases line up with TRBD2. V shed 4 bases, J shed 4 bases, and the junction held 4 bases outside the gene matches. CDR3 length: 15 amino acids. The germline gives CDR1 MGHRA, CDR2 YSYEKL.

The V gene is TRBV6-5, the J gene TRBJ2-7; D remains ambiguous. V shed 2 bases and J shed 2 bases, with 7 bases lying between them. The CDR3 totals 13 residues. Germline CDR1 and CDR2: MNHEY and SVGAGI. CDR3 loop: CASSYGRTYEQYF. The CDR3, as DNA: TGTGCCAGCAGTTACGGACGGACCTACGAGCAGTACTTC.